This T cell receptor (beta chain) comes out of a study of blood T cell repertoires in COVID-19. Study-wide context: Acute and convalescent COVID-19 specimens originated in the United States, Italy and Spain. T cells, B-cell-depleted T cells, or PBMCs provided the cDNA or gDNA that served as material.

In germline, CDR1 is LNHDA, CDR2 SQIVND (reference sequence). V was pared by 3 bases and J by 3 bases, with 15 bases between. This CDR3 has 15 amino acids. Original data processing: Estimates of nucleated cell counts were drawn from the amplification of reference gene primers. Assay used: immunoSEQ multiplex PCR; TCRdb lists only in-frame clones, some missing. The DNA was the basis for D and trimming; V, J and clone size are from that table. This sample has some 350,000 clones; more than 75% occur once, and the top ten carry 2.5% to 4%. The J gene is TRBJ2-7, the V gene TRBV19, with D perhaps matching TRBD1 (6 bases). The origin of this receptor is a woman aged 18-29 years who had recovered from COVID-19. The sample comprised peripheral blood. CDR3 amino acids: CASSIYRARYYEQYV. The CDR3 bases are TGTGCCAGTAGTATTTACAGGGCACGCTACTACGAGCAGTACGTC.